Following are 5 T cell receptor beta chains from one sample sequenced in a study of T cells after yellow fever vaccination. Using its own MiXCR run on the 5' RACE reads, TCRdb lists one record per CDR3 protein. The sample includes a few hundred thousand distinct CDR3 sequences, about a sixth of them seen just once. The sample in question was PBMCs, obtained more than 4 days after the first yellow fever vaccination. The receptor set was obtained from a man in his late teens or twenties who received the YFV17D yellow fever vaccine.

The chain joins TRBV7-2 to TRBJ1-2; 8 bases line up with TRBD1. V shed 4 bases, J shed 6 bases, and the junction held 7 bases outside the gene matches. The CDR3 runs to 14 residues. Germline lookup yields CDR1 SGHTA and CDR2 FQGNSA. CDR3 protein: CASSSDRVYDGYTF. The CDR3 nucleotides are TGTGCCAGCAGCTCGGACAGGGTGTATGATGGCTACACCTTC. Supplemented by reference TRBV7-2 and TRBJ1-2, the full variable domain reads GAGVSQSPSNKVTEKGKDVELRCDPISGHTALYWYRQSLGQGLEFLIYFQGNSAPDKSGLPSDRFSAERTGGSVSTLTIQRTQQEDSAVYLCASSSDRVYDGYTFGSGTRLTVV.

The table lists this clonotype with a few counts. The rearrangement joins TRBV4-2 to TRBJ2-3, with 11 bases lining up with TRBD2. Trimming removed 1 base from V and 9 bases from J; junction bases left unmatched: 9. From germline, CDR1 is LGHNA and CDR2 YNFKEQ. There are 16 residues in the CDR3. In DNA, the CDR3 is TGTGCCAGCAGCCAAGGACTAGCGGGGAGAATGATGACGCAGTATTTT. It codes for CASSQGLAGRMMTQYF.

In this sample, this clonotype turned up a few times. The rearrangement joins TRBV12-3 or TRBV12-4 to TRBJ2-1; TRBD2 is a possible D gene (6 bases). Trimming pared 6 bases from V and 7 bases from J, leaving 16 bases between. The CDR3 loop spans 14 amino acids. The CDR3 coding sequence is TGTGCCAGCAGCTTACCTCAGGAGGGGAATGAGCAGTTCTTC. This codes for CASSLPQEGNEQFF.

This clonotype was detected only a few times. The rearrangement uses TRBV28 and TRBJ2-5; D is undetermined. Germline CDR1 reads MDHEN; CDR2 reads SYDVKM. Trimming cost V 1 base and J 2 bases, with 11 bases left between them. This CDR3 is built from 15 residues. CDR3 coding DNA: TGTGCCAGCAGTTTATATCACCCAGTGCAAGAGACCCAGTACTTC. It is translated as CASSLYHPVQETQYF.

This clonotype occurred a few times. CDR3 region: CASSSLRVSVTQYF. Here the CDR3 DNA reads TGTGCCAGCAGTTCTCTCAGGGTTAGCGTGACCCAGTACTTC. This chain uses TRBV12-3 or TRBV12-4 with TRBJ2-5; D may be TRBD1 or TRBD2 (5 bases each). CDR3 length: 14 residues. Trimming cost V 4 bases and J 7 bases, with 16 bases left between them.